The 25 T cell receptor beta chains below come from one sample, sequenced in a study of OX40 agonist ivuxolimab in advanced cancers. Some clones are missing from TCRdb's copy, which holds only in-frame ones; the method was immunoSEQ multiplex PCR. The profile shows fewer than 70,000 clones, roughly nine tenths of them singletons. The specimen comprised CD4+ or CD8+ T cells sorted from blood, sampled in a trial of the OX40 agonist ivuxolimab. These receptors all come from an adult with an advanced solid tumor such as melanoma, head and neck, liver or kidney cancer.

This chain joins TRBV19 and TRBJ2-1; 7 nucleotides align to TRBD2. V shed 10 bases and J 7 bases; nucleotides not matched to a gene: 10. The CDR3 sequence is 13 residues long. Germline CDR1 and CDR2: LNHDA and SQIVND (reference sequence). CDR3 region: CATSGPYKNEQFF. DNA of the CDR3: TGTGCCACTAGCGGACCGTATAAGAATGAGCAGTTCTTC.

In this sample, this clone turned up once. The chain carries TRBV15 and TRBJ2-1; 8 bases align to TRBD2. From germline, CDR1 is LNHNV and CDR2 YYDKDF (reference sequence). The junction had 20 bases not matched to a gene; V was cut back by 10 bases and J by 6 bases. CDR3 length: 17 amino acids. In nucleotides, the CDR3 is TGTGCCATCCAAACCACTCAAGCGGGGGCCACCTTCAATGAGCAGTTCTTC. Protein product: CAIQTTQAGATFNEQFF.

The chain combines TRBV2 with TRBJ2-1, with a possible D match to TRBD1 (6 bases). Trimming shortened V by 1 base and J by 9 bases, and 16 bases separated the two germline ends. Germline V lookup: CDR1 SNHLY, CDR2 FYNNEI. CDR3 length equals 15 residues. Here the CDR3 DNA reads TGTGCCAGCAGTGAAGGGTCAGGGGCTTTGGTTGAGCAGTTCTTC. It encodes CASSEGSGALVEQFF.

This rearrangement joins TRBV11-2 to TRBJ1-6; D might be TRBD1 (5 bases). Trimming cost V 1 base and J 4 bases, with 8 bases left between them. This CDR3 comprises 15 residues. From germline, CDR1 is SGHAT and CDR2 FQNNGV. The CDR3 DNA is TGTGCCAGCAGCTTAGTGGGGCAGTATAATTCACCCCTCCACTTT. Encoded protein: CASSLVGQYNSPLHF.

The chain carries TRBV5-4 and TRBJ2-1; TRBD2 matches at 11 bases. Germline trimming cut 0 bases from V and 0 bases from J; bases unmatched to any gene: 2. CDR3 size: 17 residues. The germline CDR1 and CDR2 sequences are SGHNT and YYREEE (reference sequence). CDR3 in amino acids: CASSLGSGRASYNEQFF. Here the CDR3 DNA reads TGTGCCAGCAGCTTGGGTAGCGGGAGGGCCTCCTACAATGAGCAGTTCTTC.

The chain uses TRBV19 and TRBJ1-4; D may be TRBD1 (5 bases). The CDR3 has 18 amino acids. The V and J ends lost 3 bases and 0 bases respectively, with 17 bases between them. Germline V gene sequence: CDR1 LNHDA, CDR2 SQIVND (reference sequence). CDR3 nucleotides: TGTGCCAGTAGTATGCCCCCTCAGGGACTCGCAACTAATGAAAAACTGTTTTTT. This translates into CASSMPPQGLATNEKLFF. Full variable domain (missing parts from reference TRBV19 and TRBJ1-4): DGGITQSPKYLFRKEGQNVTLSCEQNLNHDAMYWYRQDPGQGLRLIYYSQIVNDFQKGDIAEGYSVSREKKESFPLTVTSAQKNPTAFYLCASSMPPQGLATNEKLFFGSGTQLSVL.

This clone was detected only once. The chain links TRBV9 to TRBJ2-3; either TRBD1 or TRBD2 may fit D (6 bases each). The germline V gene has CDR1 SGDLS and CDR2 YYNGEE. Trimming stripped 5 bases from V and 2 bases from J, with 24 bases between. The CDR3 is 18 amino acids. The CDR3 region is CASREGAGTGAVTDTQYF. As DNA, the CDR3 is TGTGCCAGCAGAGAAGGGGCGGGTACGGGGGCGGTCACAGATACGCAGTATTTT.

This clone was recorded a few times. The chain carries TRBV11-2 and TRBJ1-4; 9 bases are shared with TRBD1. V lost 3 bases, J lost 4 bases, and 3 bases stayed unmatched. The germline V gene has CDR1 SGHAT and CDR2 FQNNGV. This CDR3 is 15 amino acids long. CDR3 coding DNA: TGTGCCAGCAGCTTGGGGACAGGGAGTAATGAAAAACTGTTTTTT. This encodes CASSLGTGSNEKLFF. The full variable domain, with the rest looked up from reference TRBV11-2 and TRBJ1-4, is EAGVAQSPRYKIIEKRQSVAFWCNPISGHATLYWYQQILGQGPKLLIQFQNNGVVDDSQLPKDRFSAERLKGVDSTLKIQPAKLEDSAVYLCASSLGTGSNEKLFFGSGTQLSVL.

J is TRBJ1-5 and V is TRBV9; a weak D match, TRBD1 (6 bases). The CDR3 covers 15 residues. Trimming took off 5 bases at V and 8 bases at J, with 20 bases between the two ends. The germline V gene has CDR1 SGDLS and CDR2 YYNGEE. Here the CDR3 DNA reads TGTGCCAGCAGTCCTTCGTGGGGGGCTTGGGAGCCCCAGCATTTT. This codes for CASSPSWGAWEPQHF.

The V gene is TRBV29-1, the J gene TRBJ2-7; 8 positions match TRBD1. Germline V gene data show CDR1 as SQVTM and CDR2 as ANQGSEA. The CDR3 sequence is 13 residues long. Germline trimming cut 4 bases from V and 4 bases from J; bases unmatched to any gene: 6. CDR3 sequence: CSVALTGEYEQYF. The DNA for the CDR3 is TGCAGCGTTGCCCTGACAGGGGAATACGAGCAGTACTTC.

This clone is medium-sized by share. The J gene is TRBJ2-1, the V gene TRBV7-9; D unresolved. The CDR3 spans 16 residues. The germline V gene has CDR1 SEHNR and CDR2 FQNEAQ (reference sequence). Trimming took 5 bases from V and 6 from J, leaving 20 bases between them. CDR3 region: CASSPEPGPKPNEQFF. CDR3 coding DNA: TGTGCCAGCAGCCCCGAGCCCGGGCCTAAACCCAATGAGCAGTTCTTC.

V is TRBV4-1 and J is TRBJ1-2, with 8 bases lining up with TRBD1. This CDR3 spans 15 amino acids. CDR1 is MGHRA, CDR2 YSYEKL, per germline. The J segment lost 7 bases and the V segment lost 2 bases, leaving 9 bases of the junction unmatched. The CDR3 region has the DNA TGCGCCAGCAGCCAACCAGGGGGCAGCCGTCTTGGCTACACCTTC. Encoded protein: CASSQPGGSRLGYTF.

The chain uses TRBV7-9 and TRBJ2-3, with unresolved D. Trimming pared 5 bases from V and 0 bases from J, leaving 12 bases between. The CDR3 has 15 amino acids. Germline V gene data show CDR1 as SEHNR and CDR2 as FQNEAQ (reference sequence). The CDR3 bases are TGTGCCAGCAGCCACCCGGCGGTAAGCACAGATACGCAGTATTTT. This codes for CASSHPAVSTDTQYF.

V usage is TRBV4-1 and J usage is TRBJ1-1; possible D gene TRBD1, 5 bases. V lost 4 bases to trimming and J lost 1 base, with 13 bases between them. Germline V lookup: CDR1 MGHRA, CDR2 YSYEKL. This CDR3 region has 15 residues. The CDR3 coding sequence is TGCGCCAGCAGCCGAGACGAAGGGGAGAACACTGAAGCTTTCTTT. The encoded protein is CASSRDEGENTEAFF.

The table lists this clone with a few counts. The DNA for the CDR3 is TGCGCCAGCAGTGAGTCGACTAGTATGGGTACCGGGGAGCTGTTTTTT. It yields the protein CASSESTSMGTGELFF. The genes are TRBV10-1 and TRBJ2-2, with D possibly being TRBD2 (6 bases). The germline CDR1 and CDR2 sequences are WNHNN and SYGVQD (reference sequence). The CDR3 sequence is 16 residues long. Trimming left V 0 bases short and J 5 bases short, with 13 bases between.

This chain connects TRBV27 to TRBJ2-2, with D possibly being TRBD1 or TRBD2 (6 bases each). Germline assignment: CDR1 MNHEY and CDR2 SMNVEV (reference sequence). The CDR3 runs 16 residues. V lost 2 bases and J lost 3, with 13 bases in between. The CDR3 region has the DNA TGTGCCAGCAGTTTAGATTATCGGGGGCACACCGGGGAGCTGTTTTTT. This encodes CASSLDYRGHTGELFF.

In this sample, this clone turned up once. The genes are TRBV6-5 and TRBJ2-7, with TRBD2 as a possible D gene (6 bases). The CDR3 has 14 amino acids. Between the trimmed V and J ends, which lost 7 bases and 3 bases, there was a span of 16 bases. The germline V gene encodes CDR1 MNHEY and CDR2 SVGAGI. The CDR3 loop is CASTLTSFGYEQYF. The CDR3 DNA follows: TGTGCCAGCACCCTAACTAGCTTTGGCTACGAGCAGTACTTC.

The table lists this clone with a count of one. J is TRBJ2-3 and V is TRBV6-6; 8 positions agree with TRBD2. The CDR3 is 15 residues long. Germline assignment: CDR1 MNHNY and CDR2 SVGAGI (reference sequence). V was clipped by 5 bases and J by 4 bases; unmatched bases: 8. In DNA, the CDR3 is TGTGCCAGCAGTAACATGCCGGGACTAGCAGATACGCAGTATTTT. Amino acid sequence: CASSNMPGLADTQYF.

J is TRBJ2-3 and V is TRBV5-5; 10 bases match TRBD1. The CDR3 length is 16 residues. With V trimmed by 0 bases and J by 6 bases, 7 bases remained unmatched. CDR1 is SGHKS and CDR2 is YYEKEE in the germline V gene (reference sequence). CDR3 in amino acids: CASSLVWDRGHDTQYF. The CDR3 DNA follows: TGTGCCAGCAGCTTGGTGTGGGACAGGGGACATGATACGCAGTATTTT.

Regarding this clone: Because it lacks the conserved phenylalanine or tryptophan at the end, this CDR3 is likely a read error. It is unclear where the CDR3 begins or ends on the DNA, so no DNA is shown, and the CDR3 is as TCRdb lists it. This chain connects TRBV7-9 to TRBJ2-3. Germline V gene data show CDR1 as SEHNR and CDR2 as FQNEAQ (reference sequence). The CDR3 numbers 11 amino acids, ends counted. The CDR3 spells CASSLWGPFLP.

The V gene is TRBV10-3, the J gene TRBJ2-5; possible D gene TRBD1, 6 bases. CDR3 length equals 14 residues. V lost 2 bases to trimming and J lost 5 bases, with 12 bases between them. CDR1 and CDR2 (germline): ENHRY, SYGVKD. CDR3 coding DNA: TGTGCCATCAGTGAGGATGGGGGCGGGGAGACCCAGTACTTC. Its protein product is CAISEDGGGETQYF.

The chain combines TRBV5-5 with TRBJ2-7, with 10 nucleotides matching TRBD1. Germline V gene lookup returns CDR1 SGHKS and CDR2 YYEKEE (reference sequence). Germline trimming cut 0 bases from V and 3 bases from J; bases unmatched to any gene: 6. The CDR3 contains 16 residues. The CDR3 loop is CASSLGQGARFYEQYF. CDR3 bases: TGTGCCAGCAGCTTGGGACAGGGGGCCCGCTTCTACGAGCAGTACTTC.

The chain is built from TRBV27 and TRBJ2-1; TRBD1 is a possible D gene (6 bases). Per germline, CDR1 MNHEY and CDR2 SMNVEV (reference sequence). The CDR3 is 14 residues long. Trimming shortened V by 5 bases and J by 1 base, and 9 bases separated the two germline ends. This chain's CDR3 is CASSRQGSYNEQFF. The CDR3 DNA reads TGTGCCAGCAGTAGGCAGGGGTCCTACAATGAGCAGTTCTTC.

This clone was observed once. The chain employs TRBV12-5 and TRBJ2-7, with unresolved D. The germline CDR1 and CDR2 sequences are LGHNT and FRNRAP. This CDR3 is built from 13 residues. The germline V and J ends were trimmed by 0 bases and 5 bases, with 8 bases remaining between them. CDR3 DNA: TGTGCTAGTGGTTTGGTGGGGTCCCACGAGCAGTACTTC. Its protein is CASGLVGSHEQYF.

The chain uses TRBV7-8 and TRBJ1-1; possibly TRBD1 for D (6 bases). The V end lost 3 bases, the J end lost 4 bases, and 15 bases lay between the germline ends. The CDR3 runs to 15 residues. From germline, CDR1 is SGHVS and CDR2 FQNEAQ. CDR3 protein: CASSLGTSFFTEAFF. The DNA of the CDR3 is TGTGCCAGCAGCTTGGGGACAAGCTTTTTCACTGAAGCTTTCTTT. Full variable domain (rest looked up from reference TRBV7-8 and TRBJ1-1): GAGVSQSPRYKVAKRGQDVALRCDPISGHVSLFWYQQALGQGPEFLTYFQNEAQLDKSGLPSDRFFAERPEGSVSTLKIQRTQQEDSAVYLCASSLGTSFFTEAFFGQGTRLTVV.